The 22 T cell receptor beta chains in this list originate from one sample, sequenced in a study of shared clonotypes between healthy human individuals. This table comes from immunoSEQ multiplex PCR, and its TCRdb copy is limited to in-frame clones, with some not included. The data hold over 1.5 million clones, with approximately 98% observed a single time. Sample: naive CD4+ T cells sorted from blood. As for subset: CD45RA+ positively selected. The source of these receptors is a young man in good health.

The chain has TRBV29-1 and TRBJ1-5; 7 nucleotides align to TRBD1. Trimming removed 7 bases from V and 6 bases from J; junction bases left unmatched: 9. Germline loops: CDR1 SQVTM, CDR2 ANQGSEA. The CDR3 runs to 13 residues. CDR3 amino acids: CSASGGSGQPQHF. CDR3 sequence (DNA): TGCAGCGCCTCAGGGGGTAGCGGTCAGCCCCAGCATTTT. Full variable domain (remainder filled in from reference TRBV29-1 and TRBJ1-5): SAVISQKPSRDICQRGTSLTIQCQVDSQVTMMFWYRQQPGQSLTLIATANQGSEATYESGFVIDKFPISRPNLTFSTLTVSNMSPEDSSIYLCSASGGSGQPQHFGDGTRLSIL.

V is TRBV5-8 and J is TRBJ1-1, with 9 bases identical to TRBD1. Germline V CDR1 and CDR2: SGHTS, YDEGEE. CDR3 length: 15 amino acids. The V segment lost 2 bases and the J segment 4 bases; nucleotides outside the gene matches: 6. CDR3 amino acids: CASSLGTGWGTEAFF. Here the CDR3 DNA reads TGTGCCAGCAGCTTAGGGACAGGGTGGGGCACTGAAGCTTTCTTT. Full variable domain (rest looked up from reference TRBV5-8 and TRBJ1-1): EAGVTQSPTHLIKTRGQQATLRCSPISGHTSVYWYQQALGLGLQFLLWYDEGEERNRGNFPPRFSGRQFPNYSSELNVNALELEDSALYLCASSLGTGWGTEAFFGQGTRLTVV.

J is TRBJ2-1 and V is TRBV7-2; D is undetermined. V was shortened by 9 bases and J by 7 bases, with 13 bases between the two germline ends. Germline lookup yields CDR1 SGHTA and CDR2 FQGNSA. This CDR3 is 12 amino acids long. The CDR3 region is CASALPYNEQFF. The CDR3 region has the DNA TGTGCCAGTGCTCTACCGTATAATGAGCAGTTCTTC.

This chain uses TRBV18 with TRBJ1-1, with TRBD1 identical over 7 bases. Trimming at V came to 2 bases and at J to 2 bases, leaving 8 bases not matched to a gene. From germline, CDR1 is KGHSH and CDR2 LQKENI. The CDR3 sequence is 16 residues long. CDR3 DNA sequence: TGTGCCAGCTCACCAGCACAGGGGACGGGAAACACTGAAGCTTTCTTT. Translation gives CASSPAQGTGNTEAFF.

This clone was seen only once. This chain links TRBV11-2 with TRBJ1-1; the D gene is possibly TRBD1 (6 bases). The germline V gene has CDR1 SGHAT and CDR2 FQNNGV. This CDR3 is 14 amino acids long. The V and J ends lost 3 bases and 3 bases respectively, with 11 bases between them. The CDR3 sequence is CASSLSRGDTEAFF. Written as DNA, the CDR3 is TGTGCCAGCAGCTTGAGCAGGGGTGACACTGAAGCTTTCTTT.

Worth noting for this clone: This same CDR3 is encoded by further DNA sequences in the sample. The chain uses TRBV7-9 and TRBJ1-5; D is ambiguous. V was trimmed by 1 base and J by 6 bases, leaving 10 bases between them. CDR3 length equals 14 residues. The V gene's germline CDR1 is SEHNR and CDR2 FQNEAQ (reference sequence). For the CDR3, the DNA is TGTGCCAGCAGCTTAGGCGGCCTCGGTCAGCCCCAGCATTTT. This sequence encodes CASSLGGLGQPQHF.

This clone was detected only once. This chain joins TRBV2 and TRBJ2-5; D gene uncertain. The CDR3 contains 13 residues. Germline values: CDR1 SNHLY, CDR2 FYNNEI. V was cut by 4 bases and J by 5 bases, with 11 bases left in between. The CDR3: CASSVTFFETQYF. In DNA, the CDR3 is TGTGCCAGCAGTGTGACCTTCTTCGAGACCCAGTACTTC.

The chain employs TRBV5-5 and TRBJ2-5; 9 bases agree with TRBD1. Trimming cost V 3 bases and J 5 bases; bases outside gene matches: 5. The CDR3 length is 14 residues. Per the germline V gene, CDR1 is SGHKS and CDR2 is YYEKEE (reference sequence). The DNA of the CDR3 is TGTGCCAGCAGCTCGCCCGGACAGGGGGAGACCCAGTACTTC. Protein sequence: CASSSPGQGETQYF.

V and J are TRBV28 and TRBJ1-5; TRBD1 matches at 7 bases. The CDR3 sequence is 16 residues long. The germline CDR1 and CDR2 sequences are MDHEN and SYDVKM. V gave up 5 bases and J gave up 2 bases; unmatched junction bases: 9. CDR3 residues: CASSPRQGKGNQPQHF. CDR3 sequence (DNA): TGTGCCAGCAGTCCCCGACAGGGTAAGGGCAATCAGCCCCAGCATTTT.

This clone has only one observation. The V gene is TRBV10-3, the J gene TRBJ1-2; 7 bases are shared with TRBD1. The CDR3 is 15 residues long. The V segment lost 7 bases and the J segment 6 bases; nucleotides outside the gene matches: 14. CDR1 and CDR2 (germline): ENHRY, SYGVKD. The CDR3 sequence: CAITPSPRGKDGYTF. In nucleotides, the CDR3 is TGTGCCATCACCCCCTCCCCCAGGGGGAAGGATGGCTACACCTTC.

The V gene is TRBV11-3, the J gene TRBJ2-7, with unresolved D. The CDR3 runs 13 residues. V gave up 3 bases and J gave up 3 bases, with 9 bases separating them. CDR1 SGHNT and CDR2 YENEEA come from the germline V gene. CDR3 sequence reads: CASSFGSYYEQYF. The CDR3 DNA follows: TGTGCCAGCAGCTTTGGATCCTACTACGAGCAGTACTTC.

V gene TRBV2 combines with J gene TRBJ2-1; D call uncertain. V gave up 7 bases and J gave up 0 bases, with 10 bases separating them. Germline-derived CDR1 and CDR2 are SNHLY and FYNNEI. The CDR3 has 14 amino acids. The CDR3 here is CASTGSHSYNEQFF. As DNA, the CDR3 is TGTGCCAGCACTGGATCCCACTCCTACAATGAGCAGTTCTTC.

The CDR3, as DNA: TGTGCCAGCAGCGCACAGCCCAATTCCTACGAGCAGTACTTC. Amino acids: CASSAQPNSYEQYF. This sequence joins TRBV9 and TRBJ2-7, with D uncertain. V lost 3 bases to trimming and J lost 1 base, with 11 bases between them. Germline V CDR1 and CDR2: SGDLS, YYNGEE. The CDR3 totals 14 residues. Supplemented by reference TRBV9 and TRBJ2-7, the full variable domain reads DSGVTQTPKHLITATGQRVTLRCSPRSGDLSVYWYQQSLDQGLQFLIQYYNGEERAKGNILERFSAQQFPDLHSELNLSSLELGDSALYFCASSAQPNSYEQYFGPGTRLTVT.

The chain combines TRBV5-4 with TRBJ1-2, with TRBD1 matching over 9 bases. CDR1 is SGHNT, CDR2 YYREEE, per germline (reference sequence). The trim removed 6 bases at V and 3 bases at J, leaving 15 bases unmatched. The CDR3 sequence is 17 residues long. This CDR3 is CASTVPLHRGQDYGYTF. The CDR3 DNA reads as TGTGCCAGCACCGTACCGCTTCACAGGGGGCAGGACTATGGCTACACCTTC.

The chain couples TRBV5-6 to TRBJ1-2; D possibly corresponds to TRBD1 (6 bases). The V end lost 4 bases, the J end lost 5 bases, and 15 bases lay between the germline ends. The CDR3 sequence is 14 residues long. Germline assignment: CDR1 SGHDT and CDR2 YYEEEE. CDR3 region: CASSAVGDIYGYTF. In DNA, the CDR3 is TGTGCCAGCAGCGCAGTGGGGGACATTTATGGCTACACCTTC.

V usage is TRBV15 and J usage is TRBJ1-2; D gene unclear. Between the trimmed V and J ends, which lost 0 bases and 4 bases, there was a span of 9 bases. The CDR3 totals 14 residues. The germline gives CDR1 LNHNV, CDR2 YYDKDF (reference sequence). CDR3 sequence reads: CATSRDSESYGYTF. In DNA form, the CDR3 reads TGTGCCACCAGCAGAGATTCGGAATCCTATGGCTACACCTTC.

This chain connects TRBV25-1 to TRBJ2-4, with D tentatively TRBD1 or TRBD2 (6 bases each). The ends were cut back, 9 bases at V and 3 bases at J, with 15 bases in the middle. Germline loops: CDR1 MGHDK, CDR2 SYGVNS. This CDR3 is 14 amino acids long. The DNA of the CDR3 is TGTGCCAGTAGACAGGAGGGTAGCAAAAACATTCAGTACTTC. Amino acid sequence: CASRQEGSKNIQYF.

This chain connects TRBV28 to TRBJ2-5; D possibly matches TRBD1 or TRBD2 (5 bases each). The CDR3 covers 12 residues. Germline assignment: CDR1 MDHEN and CDR2 SYDVKM. Trimming pared 9 bases from V and 9 bases from J, leaving 17 bases between. CDR3 bases: TGTGCCAGTGGGGACCTCAAGAGGCCCCAGTACTTC. Its protein product is CASGDLKRPQYF.

V gene TRBV28 combines with J gene TRBJ2-3; 10 nucleotides line up with TRBD1. V lost 5 bases, J lost 4 bases, and 6 bases stayed unmatched. Germline V gives CDR1 MDHEN, CDR2 SYDVKM. The CDR3 totals 15 residues. The CDR3 nucleotides are TGTGCCAGCAGTCTCGGGACAGGGGACCCAGATACGCAGTATTTT. It specifies CASSLGTGDPDTQYF.

This clone was recorded once. The DNA of the CDR3 is TGTGCCACCCAGACAGGGGGTAGCTACGAGCAGTACTTC. Its translation is CATQTGGSYEQYF. The rearrangement uses TRBV15 and TRBJ2-7; 9 bases map to TRBD1. There are 13 residues in the CDR3. Germline V gene sequence: CDR1 LNHNV, CDR2 YYDKDF (reference sequence). The V gene end was trimmed by 8 bases and the J gene end by 3 bases; junction bases not matched to a gene: 5.

The V gene is TRBV5-1, the J gene TRBJ2-1; the D is unclear. From germline, CDR1 is SGHRS and CDR2 YFSETQ. CDR3 length: 17 residues. Trimming took 4 bases from V and 0 from J, leaving 17 bases between them. CDR3 sequence (DNA): TGCGCCAGCAGCCTCGACGGACGCCAGAGCTCCTACAATGAGCAGTTCTTC. It codes for CASSLDGRQSSYNEQFF.

The V and J genes are TRBV29-1 and TRBJ2-1; 7 bases map to TRBD2. Trimming cost V 0 bases and J 4 bases; bases outside gene matches: 12. The CDR3 totals 17 residues. Germline values: CDR1 SQVTM, CDR2 ANQGSEA. The CDR3 region is CSVEDSLAVTMYNEQFF. The CDR3 region has the DNA TGCAGCGTTGAAGATAGTCTAGCGGTCACGATGTACAATGAGCAGTTCTTC.